This record covers a single TCR beta chain. Patients of the Seattle cohort, enrolled during active infection, were followed longitudinally. In the authors' workflow: Reference gene primer amplification in the assay estimated nucleated cell counts. TCRdb's copy holds only in-frame clones and misses some; the assay was immunoSEQ multiplex PCR. Clonal size and the V and J genes are those of that table, whereas D and trimming came from the DNA. The data hold roughly 100,000 clones, with 75% to 85% observed a single time. This sample is part of a study of blood T cell repertoires in COVID-19. Study-wide background: The origin of the acute and convalescent COVID-19 samples was the United States, Italy and Spain.

The trim removed 1 base at V and 4 bases at J, leaving 7 bases unmatched. The CDR3 has 16 residues. Germline CDR1 reads SGHRS; CDR2 reads YFSETQ. The sequence came from a man older than 75 with COVID-19, enrolled during active disease. Material: peripheral blood. The chain has TRBV5-1 and TRBJ2-3; 9 bases map to TRBD2. The CDR3 spells CASSLQRREGSDTQYF. The CDR3 coding sequence is TGCGCCAGCAGCTTGCAGAGGCGGGAGGGATCAGATACGCAGTATTTT.